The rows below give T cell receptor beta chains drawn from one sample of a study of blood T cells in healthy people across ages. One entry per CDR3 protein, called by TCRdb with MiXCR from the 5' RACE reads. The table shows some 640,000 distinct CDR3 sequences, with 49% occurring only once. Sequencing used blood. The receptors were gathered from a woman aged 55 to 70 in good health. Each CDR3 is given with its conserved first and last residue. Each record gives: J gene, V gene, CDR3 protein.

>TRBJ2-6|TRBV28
CASRSDRSPNVLTF
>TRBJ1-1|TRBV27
CASSLGQGKNTEAFF
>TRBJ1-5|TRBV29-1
CSVAPRGDQPQHF
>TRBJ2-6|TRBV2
CASSEDRFLSGANVLTF
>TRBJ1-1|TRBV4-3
CASSQEMGQGQNTEAFF
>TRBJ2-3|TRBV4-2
CASSQDPPLPESTDTQYF
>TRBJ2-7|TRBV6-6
CASSDLRNVGVTYEQYF
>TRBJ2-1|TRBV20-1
CSARDWTGAGSYNEQFF
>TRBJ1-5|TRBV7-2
CASSLSGTGSYQPQHF
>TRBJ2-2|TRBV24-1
CATRVSRITGELFF
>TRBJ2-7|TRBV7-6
CAGSLQANYEQYF
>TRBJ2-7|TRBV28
CASSLSGLYEQYF
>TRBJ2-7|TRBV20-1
CSASKGLACEQYF